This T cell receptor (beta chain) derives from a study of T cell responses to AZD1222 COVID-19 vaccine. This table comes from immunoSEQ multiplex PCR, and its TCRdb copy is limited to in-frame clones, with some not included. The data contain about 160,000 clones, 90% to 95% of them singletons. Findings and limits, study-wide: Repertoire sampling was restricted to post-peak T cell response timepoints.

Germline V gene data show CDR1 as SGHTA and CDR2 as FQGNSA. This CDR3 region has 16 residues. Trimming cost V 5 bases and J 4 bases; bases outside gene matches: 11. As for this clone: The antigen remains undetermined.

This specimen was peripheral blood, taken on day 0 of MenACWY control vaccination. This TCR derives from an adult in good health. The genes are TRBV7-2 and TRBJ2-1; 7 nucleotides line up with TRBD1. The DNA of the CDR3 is TGTGCCAGCAGCCCACCCACAGGGGCGTTTTACAATGAGCAGTTCTTC. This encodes CASSPPTGAFYNEQFF.